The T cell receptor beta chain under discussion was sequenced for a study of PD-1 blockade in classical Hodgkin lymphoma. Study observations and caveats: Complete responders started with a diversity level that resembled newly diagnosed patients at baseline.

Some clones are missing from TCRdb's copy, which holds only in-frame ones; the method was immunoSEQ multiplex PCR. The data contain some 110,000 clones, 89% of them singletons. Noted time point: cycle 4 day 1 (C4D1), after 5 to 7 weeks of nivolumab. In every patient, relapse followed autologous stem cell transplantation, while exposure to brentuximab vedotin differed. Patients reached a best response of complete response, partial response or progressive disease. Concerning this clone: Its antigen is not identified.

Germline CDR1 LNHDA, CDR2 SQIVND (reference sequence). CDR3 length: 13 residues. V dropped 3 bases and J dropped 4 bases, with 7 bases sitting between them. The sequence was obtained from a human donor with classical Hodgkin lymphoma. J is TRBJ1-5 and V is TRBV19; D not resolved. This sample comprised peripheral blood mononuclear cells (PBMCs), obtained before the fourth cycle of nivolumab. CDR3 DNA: TGTGCCAGTAGTATGTCACCGAATCAGCCCCAGCATTTT. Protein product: CASSMSPNQPQHF.